The subject of this entry is one TCR beta chain. Germline is not matched at one junction end, which may reflect a read error. Additional DNA sequences in this sample encode the identical CDR3. The data were obtained in a study of shared clonotypes between healthy human individuals. The assay was immunoSEQ multiplex PCR, and TCRdb's table has in-frame clones only and misses some. The sample has around 980,000 clones, approximately 78% seen once. Germline V gives CDR1 PRHDT, CDR2 FYEKMQ (reference sequence). The CDR3 consists of 17 residues. This receptor was obtained from a man younger than 35 in good health. Some clones in this sample may be carry-over from other donors' samples. Sequencing input: memory CD4+ T cells from PBMCs. Subset: CD45RA-negative fraction. The rearrangement uses TRBV13 and TRBJ2-3, with D perhaps TRBD1 or TRBD2 (5 bases each). The CDR3, as DNA: TGTGCCAGCAGCTTAGGTGGGGCAGGCTCTAGCACGGATACGCAGTATTTT. Residues: CASSLGGAGSSTDTQYF.